This T cell receptor beta chain derives from a study of T-cell reconstitution after alpha-beta-depleted transplantation in children. Germline values: CDR1 SQVTM, CDR2 ANQGSEA. CDR3 size: 11 residues. The V end lost 3 bases, the J end lost 4 bases, and 4 bases lay between the germline ends. Unique molecular identifiers were used to barcode this TCRbeta library. TCRdb called the PCR reads again in MiXCR, with one record for every CDR3 protein. The data show a few hundred thousand distinct CDR3 sequences, about 23% seen once. For this clonotype: This may be a read error, as it is one base from a much larger clone.

The chain is built from TRBV29-1 and TRBJ2-1; D remains unclear. The TCR comes from a girl aged 2-10 years with Fanconi anemia, due to receive a stem cell transplant. The sequences come from PBMCs, collected before TCRalphabeta/CD19-depleted stem cell transplant. The CDR3 DNA reads as TGCAGCGTTGATAAGTACAATGAGCAGTTCTTC. It encodes CSVDKYNEQFF.